One sample yielded the 26 T cell receptor beta chains listed below, sequenced in a study of T cells in Graves' hyperthyroidism and ophthalmopathy. RNA transcripts yielded amplified TCR beta CDR3 regions. Initially, a first-round RT-PCR of the TCR CDR3 employed the HTBI primer set. Each CDR3 protein gets one entry after TCRdb re-called the multiplex PCR reads with MiXCR. The data hold some 460,000 distinct CDR3 sequences, with less than 20% observed a single time. The sequencing sample was made of blood. These receptors were obtained from a young woman with Graves' hyperthyroidism.

The V call is TRBV7-9, the J call TRBJ2-7; the match to TRBD2 covers 8 bases. CDR1 is SEHNR, CDR2 FQNEAQ, per germline (reference sequence). The CDR3 is made up of 13 amino acids. V gave up 11 bases and J gave up 3 bases; unmatched junction bases: 9. In nucleotides, the CDR3 is TGTGCCTGGGGGGGGAGCGGGAGCTACGAGCAGTACTTC. Translated, it gives CAWGGSGSYEQYF. Filled out from reference TRBV7-9 and TRBJ2-7, the complete variable domain reads DTGVSQNPRHKITKRGQNVTFRCDPISEHNRLYWYRQTLGQGPEFLTYFQNEAQLEKSRLLSDRFSAERPKGSFSTLEIQRTEQGDSAMYLCAWGGSGSYEQYFGPGTRLTVT.

This clonotype was counted ten times or more. V and J are TRBV3-1 and TRBJ2-1, with D perhaps assigned TRBD1 or TRBD2 (5 bases each). CDR3 size: 17 residues. The ends were cut back, 4 bases at V and 0 bases at J, with 16 bases in the middle. The V gene's germline CDR1 is LGHDT and CDR2 YNNKEL (reference sequence). DNA for the CDR3: TGTGCCAGCAGCCCCCTTCGAGGGGCTAGCTCCTACAATGAGCAGTTCTTC. Translating gives CASSPLRGASSYNEQFF.

This clonotype was seen a handful of times. The chain joins TRBV20-1 to TRBJ1-2; a possible D gene is TRBD1 (5 bases). This CDR3 is built from 10 residues. V lost 8 bases to trimming and J lost 5 bases, with 9 bases between them. Germline V CDR1 and CDR2: DFQATT, SNEGSKA (reference sequence). Written as DNA, the CDR3 is TGCAGTCCCGGGACTTATGGCTACACCTTC. Amino acids: CSPGTYGYTF.

A few counts support this clonotype. V is TRBV9 and J is TRBJ2-1, with D perhaps TRBD2 (6 bases). This CDR3 has 16 amino acids. Per the germline V gene, CDR1 is SGDLS and CDR2 is YYNGEE. Trimming cost V 0 bases and J 8 bases, with 18 bases left between them. The chain's CDR3 is CASSVGGAGPGYEQFF. DNA of the CDR3: TGTGCCAGCAGCGTAGGCGGGGCCGGACCCGGTTATGAGCAGTTCTTC.

The chain links TRBV5-1 to TRBJ2-3; TRBD2 is a possible D gene (7 bases). V was shortened by 5 bases and J by 0 bases, with 16 bases between the two germline ends. The germline CDR1 and CDR2 sequences are SGHRS and YFSETQ. The CDR3 sequence is 16 residues long. The DNA of the CDR3 is TGCGCCAGCAGGGGGGGGGGCACCGGTAGCACAGATACGCAGTATTTT. It specifies CASRGGGTGSTDTQYF.

This clonotype came up many times. The rearrangement links TRBV27 to TRBJ1-1; the D is unclear. The CDR3 length is 14 residues. The V and J ends lost 3 bases and 4 bases respectively, with 12 bases between them. Germline CDR1 and CDR2: MNHEY and SMNVEV (reference sequence). The CDR3 region is CASSFPGPGTEAFF. The CDR3 DNA is TGTGCCAGCAGTTTCCCTGGCCCCGGCACTGAAGCTTTCTTT.

The chain employs TRBV27 and TRBJ2-5, with D tentatively TRBD2 (6 bases). This CDR3 spans 11 amino acids. The germline V gene encodes CDR1 MNHEY and CDR2 SMNVEV (reference sequence). Trimming removed 6 bases from V and 7 bases from J, with 9 bases in between. CDR3 DNA: TGTGCCAGCAGCGTGGGGGGGACCCAGTACTTC. This translates into CASSVGGTQYF.

As regards this clonotype: This may come from a read error, since a much larger clone is one base off. The chain links TRBV20-1 to TRBJ2-1; TRBD2 agrees at 10 bases. Trimming took 2 bases from V and 1 from J; bases not matched to a gene: 5. CDR1 and CDR2 (germline): DFQATT, SNEGSKA (reference sequence). The CDR3 consists of 16 residues. The CDR3 here is CSARPLAGESYNEQFF. The CDR3 DNA follows: TGCAGTGCTAGACCCCTAGCGGGAGAGTCCTACAATGAGCAGTTCTTC.

At least ten counts were recorded for this clonotype. The chain uses TRBV7-2 and TRBJ2-1; 13 bases are a match to TRBD2. This CDR3 region has 17 residues. CDR1 is SGHTA and CDR2 is FQGNSA in the germline V gene. J lost 7 bases, V lost 1 base, and 7 bases had no gene match. The CDR3 here is CASSLVGLAGVGNEQFF. DNA of the CDR3: TGTGCCAGCAGCTTAGTCGGACTAGCGGGAGTTGGAAATGAGCAGTTCTTC.

This clonotype was observed at least ten times. V usage is TRBV5-6 and J usage is TRBJ1-5; D gene unclear. V lost 7 bases to trimming and J lost 0 bases, with 11 bases between them. The germline gives CDR1 SGHDT, CDR2 YYEEEE. The CDR3 covers 14 residues. Here the CDR3 DNA reads TGTGCCAGCGGGCGGCGGGGTAGCAATCAGCCCCAGCATTTT. Its translation: CASGRRGSNQPQHF.

At least ten counts were recorded for this clonotype. The genes are TRBV9 and TRBJ1-5; 8 nucleotides match TRBD1. The CDR3 consists of 16 residues. Per germline, CDR1 SGDLS and CDR2 YYNGEE. Trimming took 3 bases from V and 7 from J; bases not matched to a gene: 12. CDR3 residues: CASSAGQGGQGQPQHF. The CDR3 DNA sequence: TGTGCCAGCAGCGCCGGACAGGGAGGGCAGGGGCAGCCCCAGCATTTT.

This clonotype was recorded many times. The chain recombines TRBV20-1 with TRBJ2-7; D gene ambiguous. This CDR3 is 14 amino acids long. CDR1 and CDR2 from the germline V gene are DFQATT and SNEGSKA (reference sequence). V lost 3 bases and J 2 bases, leaving 14 bases between the germline ends. The CDR3 spells CSARGGHATYEQYF. The CDR3 DNA reads TGCAGTGCTAGGGGTGGTCACGCTACCTACGAGCAGTACTTC.

This clonotype was recorded many times. One end of the junction is discordant with germline, which a read error may explain. The chain carries TRBV11-3 and TRBJ1-5; D is undetermined. The CDR3 sequence is 13 residues long. The germline V gene encodes CDR1 SGHNT and CDR2 YENEEA. The CDR3 nucleotides are TGCGCCAGCAGCTTCGAGCCTAATCAGCCCCAGCATTTT. This encodes CASSFEPNQPQHF.

This clonotype was recorded at least ten times. The chain couples TRBV2 to TRBJ1-6; TRBD1 matches at 8 bases. CDR1 is SNHLY and CDR2 is FYNNEI in the germline V gene. With 4 bases clipped from V and 8 bases from J, the junction kept 10 bases outside the gene matches. This CDR3 has 16 residues. DNA for the CDR3: TGTGCCAGCAGTGTGACAGGGGCGATCGCCTATTCACCCCTCCACTTT. Protein sequence: CASSVTGAIAYSPLHF.

The chain is built from TRBV12-3 or TRBV12-4 and TRBJ2-1, with TRBD1 matching over 10 bases. The CDR3 has 15 amino acids. The V and J ends lost 3 bases and 5 bases, in that order; junction bases with no gene match: 4. The CDR3 DNA sequence: TGTGCCAGCAGTTTCGGGACAGGGGTGCACAATGAGCAGTTCTTC. Its translation: CASSFGTGVHNEQFF.

The table lists this clonotype with many counts. This chain uses TRBV28 with TRBJ2-7, with 8 bases that match TRBD2. Trimming at V came to 4 bases and at J to 3 bases, leaving 5 bases not matched to a gene. The CDR3 is made up of 14 amino acids. Germline V gene sequence: CDR1 MDHEN, CDR2 SYDVKM. The CDR3 sequence: CASSSHGGGYEQYF. The CDR3 region has the DNA TGTGCCAGCAGTTCCCACGGGGGGGGCTACGAGCAGTACTTC. The variable domain in full, completed from reference TRBV28 and TRBJ2-7, reads DVKVTQSSRYLVKRTGEKVFLECVQDMDHENMFWYRQDPGLGLRLIYFSYDVKMKEKGDIPEGYSVSREKKERFSLILESASTNQTSMYLCASSSHGGGYEQYFGPGTRLTVT.

This clonotype has a count of ten or more. This chain links TRBV28 with TRBJ2-7; D ambiguous. CDR3 size: 12 residues. Germline assignment: CDR1 MDHEN and CDR2 SYDVKM. Trimming removed 6 bases at V and 2 bases at J, with 8 bases between. The CDR3 reads CASRSRAYEQYF. Here the CDR3 DNA reads TGTGCCAGCAGGTCTAGGGCCTACGAGCAGTACTTC.

Many counts were recorded for this clonotype. The V and J genes are TRBV20-1 and TRBJ2-5; 7 positions match TRBD2. The CDR3 contains 13 residues. Trimming at V came to 2 bases and at J to 4 bases, leaving 4 bases not matched to a gene. Germline assignment: CDR1 DFQATT and CDR2 SNEGSKA (reference sequence). The CDR3 sequence is CSARISGRETQYF. The CDR3 DNA follows: TGCAGTGCTAGAATTAGCGGGCGAGAGACCCAGTACTTC.

There are many counts of this clonotype. The genes are TRBV12-3 or TRBV12-4 and TRBJ1-5; D possibly corresponds to TRBD1 (6 bases). The CDR3 length is 17 residues. Trimming left V 3 bases short and J 0 bases short, with 15 bases between. The CDR3 loop is CASSFRGSPYSNQPQHF. The CDR3, as DNA: TGTGCCAGCAGTTTTAGGGGGTCCCCCTATAGCAATCAGCCCCAGCATTTT.

The chain employs TRBV15 and TRBJ1-1, with D tentatively TRBD1 (5 bases). CDR3 size: 14 residues. Germline lookup yields CDR1 LNHNV and CDR2 YYDKDF (reference sequence). V was clipped by 0 bases and J by 11 bases, with 16 bases between them. The CDR3: CATSRDRWDLGAFF. The CDR3 bases are TGTGCCACCAGCAGAGATCGGTGGGACCTAGGGGCTTTCTTT.

This clonotype was found many times. The chain links TRBV4-1 to TRBJ1-5; 7 bases map to TRBD1. CDR1 and CDR2 from the germline V gene are MGHRA and YSYEKL. The junction had 3 bases not matched to a gene; V was cut back by 0 bases and J by 7 bases. This CDR3 contains 14 residues. The CDR3 nucleotides read TGCGCCAGCAGCCAAGAAGGGACAGCCCAGCCCCAGCATTTT. Translated: CASSQEGTAQPQHF.

The table lists this clonotype with many counts. The chain uses TRBV7-9 and TRBJ2-7; TRBD2 aligns across 12 bases. The CDR3 is 15 amino acids. Losses at the gene ends were 5 bases for V and 3 bases for J; bases not matched to a gene: 5. Germline loops: CDR1 SEHNR, CDR2 FQNEAQ (reference sequence). The CDR3 sequence is CASSGTSGRIYEQYF. The DNA of the CDR3 is TGTGCCAGCAGCGGTACTAGCGGGAGGATCTACGAGCAGTACTTC.

This clonotype was counted only a few times. The chain has TRBV15 and TRBJ1-3; tentative D call: TRBD1 (6 bases). Germline values: CDR1 LNHNV, CDR2 YYDKDF (reference sequence). V was trimmed by 0 bases and J by 4 bases, leaving 19 bases between them. This CDR3 region has 18 residues. The CDR3 region has the DNA TGTGCCACCAGCAGAGATATTTCAAGGGGGAATCGGGGAAACACCATATATTTT. This translates into CATSRDISRGNRGNTIYF. The whole variable domain, remainder taken from reference TRBV15 and TRBJ1-3, is DAMVIQNPRYQVTQFGKPVTLSCSQTLNHNVMYWYQQKSSQAPKLLFHYYDKDFNNEADTPDNFQSRRPNTSFCFLDIRSPGLGDTAMYLCATSRDISRGNRGNTIYFGEGSWLTVV.

This clonotype was observed many times. The chain recombines TRBV2 with TRBJ2-1; the D is unclear. Germline assignment: CDR1 SNHLY and CDR2 FYNNEI. The CDR3 sequence is 13 residues long. V lost 5 bases and J lost 6, with 11 bases in between. As DNA, the CDR3 is TGTGCCAGCAGTCCTGACGGTCCCAATGAGCAGTTCTTC. Amino acid sequence: CASSPDGPNEQFF.

This clonotype was counted many times. V gene TRBV5-8 combines with J gene TRBJ2-5; TRBD2 agrees at 7 bases. Germline CDR1 and CDR2: SGHTS and YDEGEE. The junction had 11 bases not matched to a gene; V was cut back by 4 bases and J by 2 bases. The CDR3 is 16 residues long. CDR3 loop: CASSPPGRGGQETQYF. DNA of the CDR3: TGTGCCAGCAGCCCGCCGGGGAGGGGTGGACAAGAGACCCAGTACTTC.

This clonotype was found many times. CDR3 sequence: CASSFGTGVMADTQYF. DNA for the CDR3: TGTGCCAGCAGTTTCGGGACAGGGGTTATGGCAGATACGCAGTATTTT. The chain employs TRBV7-3 and TRBJ2-3; 10 positions agree with TRBD1. In germline, CDR1 is SGHTA, CDR2 FQGTGA. This CDR3 has 16 amino acids. Trimming removed 6 bases from V and 4 bases from J; junction bases left unmatched: 10.